This T cell receptor beta chain emerged from a study of siplizumab effects on memory and regulatory T cells. Notes on the study in general: Mappable alloreactive CD4+ clones came from Treg cells 68.8% of the time on average with siplizumab, against roughly 27% in controls. A naive or memory phenotype could not be assigned to roughly 80-97% of the proliferating CD4+ or CD8+ clones. Naive T cells appeared more diverse than memory cells and seemed to be major alloresponse contributors.

In the case of this clone: As yet, its antigen is unknown.

The V gene lost 5 bases and the J gene lost 7 bases, with 11 bases spanning the gap. Germline loops: CDR1 GTSNPN, CDR2 SVGIG (reference sequence). CDR3 length equals 12 residues. The data were produced by immunoSEQ multiplex PCR, yet TCRdb's version contains in-frame clones alone and is incomplete. The table has 57,000 or so clones, 79% seen once. This chain connects TRBV30 to TRBJ2-2; D is perhaps TRBD2 (5 bases). The sequencing input was memory CD4+ T cells sorted from blood. The TCR originated in a human donor in good health. This CDR3 reads CAWYLAGGELFF. Written as DNA, the CDR3 is TGTGCCTGGTATCTAGCTGGCGGGGAGCTGTTTTTT.